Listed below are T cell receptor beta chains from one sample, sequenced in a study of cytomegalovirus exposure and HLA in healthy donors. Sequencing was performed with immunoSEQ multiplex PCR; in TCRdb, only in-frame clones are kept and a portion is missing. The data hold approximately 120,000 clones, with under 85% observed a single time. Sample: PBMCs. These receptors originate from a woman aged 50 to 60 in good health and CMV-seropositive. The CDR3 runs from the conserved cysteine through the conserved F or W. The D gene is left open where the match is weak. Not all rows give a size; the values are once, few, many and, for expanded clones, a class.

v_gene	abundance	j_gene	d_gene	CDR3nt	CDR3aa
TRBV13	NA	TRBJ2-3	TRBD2	TGTGCCAGCAGCCCGCGATCCGAGGGACTATGGGCGCAGTATTTT	CASSPRSEGLWAQYF
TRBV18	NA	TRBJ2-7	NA	TGTGCCAGCTCACCGAGACAGCGAAATCAGAACGAGCAGTACTTC	CASSPRQRNQNEQYF
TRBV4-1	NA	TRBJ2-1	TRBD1	TGCGCCAGCAGCCAAGGCCGACAGGGGGGCAATGAGCAGTTCTTC	CASSQGRQGGNEQFF
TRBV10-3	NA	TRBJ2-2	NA	TGTGCCATCAGTGAGTTCGGGGGGCCGGACACCGGGGAGCTGTTTTTT	CAISEFGGPDTGELFF
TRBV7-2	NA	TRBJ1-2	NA	TGTGCCAGCAGCTTAAATGGGGCAGGCTATGGCTACACCTTC	CASSLNGAGYGYTF
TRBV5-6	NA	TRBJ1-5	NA	TGTGCCAGCAGCTTGCGGGGAACCTTCAATCAGCCCCAGCATTTT	CASSLRGTFNQPQHF
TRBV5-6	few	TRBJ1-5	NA	TGTGCCAGCAGCTTGGGAGGGAGCAATCAGCCCCAGCATTTT	CASSLGGSNQPQHF
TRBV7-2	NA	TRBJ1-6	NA	TGTGCCAGCAGCCCTGACGGGGTTTTATCACCCCTCCACTTT	CASSPDGVLSPLHF
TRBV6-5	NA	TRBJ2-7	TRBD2	TGTGCCAGCAGTCGCGGGAGCGGGGCCTACGAGCAGTACTTC	CASSRGSGAYEQYF
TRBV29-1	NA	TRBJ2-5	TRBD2	TGCAGCGCTCACGGGGGGGAGTCGCGGAGGGAGACCCAGTACTTC	CSAHGGESRRETQYF
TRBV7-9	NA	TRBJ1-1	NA	TGTTCCAGCAGCCGCGGGAGTCTTCAAGCTTTCTTT	CSSSRGSLQAFF
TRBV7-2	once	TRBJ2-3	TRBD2	TGTGCCAGCAGCCTCTTAGCGGGAGGGATCACAGATACGCAGTATTTT	CASSLLAGGITDTQYF
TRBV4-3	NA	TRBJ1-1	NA	TGCGCCAGCAGCCAGGAACGGGGACTGACAAACACTGAAGCTTTCTTT	CASSQERGLTNTEAFF
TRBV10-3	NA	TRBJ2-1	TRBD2	TGTGCCGCGGGAGAACCCTACAATGAGCAGTTCTTC	CAAGEPYNEQFF
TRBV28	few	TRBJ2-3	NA	TGTGCCAGCACCGCGGCAGCCACAGATACGCAGTATTTT	CASTAAATDTQYF
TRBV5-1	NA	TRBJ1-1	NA	TGCGCCAGCAGCAGAGACGCAGGGAACACTGAAGCTTTCTTT	CASSRDAGNTEAFF
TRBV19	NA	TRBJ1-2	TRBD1	TGTGCCAGTAGTATTTCGACAGGGGGCAACTATGGCTACACCTTC	CASSISTGGNYGYTF
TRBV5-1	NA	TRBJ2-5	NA	TGCGCCAGCAGACCCACTCCGCCCGAAGAGACCCAGTACTTC	CASRPTPPEETQYF
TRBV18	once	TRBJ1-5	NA	TGTGCCAGCTCACCGATGGACAGCAGGCTTCAGCCCCAGCATTTT	CASSPMDSRLQPQHF
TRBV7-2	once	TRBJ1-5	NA	TGTGCCAGCAGCTTTACGAAAGGAGGGCCTGATAGCAATCAGCCCCAGCATTTT	CASSFTKGGPDSNQPQHF
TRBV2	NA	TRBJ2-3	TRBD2	TGTGCCAGCAGTGAAGAGTCGGGACTAGCGGGATCTGGGCGTCGGACAGATACGCAGTATTTT	CASSEESGLAGSGRRTDTQYF
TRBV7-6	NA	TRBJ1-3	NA	TGTGCCAGCAGCTTAGGCGCGGTTGGAAACACCATATATTTT	CASSLGAVGNTIYF
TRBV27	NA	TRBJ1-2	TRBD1	TGTGCCAGCAGTTTCTTCCGGGACAGGGGGCTTGGCTACACCTTC	CASSFFRDRGLGYTF
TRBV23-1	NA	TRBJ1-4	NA	TGCGCCAGCAGTCAATCGTCAAAAGGGGTGGACGGTGAAAAACTGTTTTTT	CASSQSSKGVDGEKLFF
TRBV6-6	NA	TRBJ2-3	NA	TGTGCCAGCAGTTACCTTAGCACAGATACGCAGTATTTT	CASSYLSTDTQYF
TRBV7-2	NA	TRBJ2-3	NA	TGTGCCAGCAGCTTAGTGGGGCGCACAGATACGCAGTATTTT	CASSLVGRTDTQYF
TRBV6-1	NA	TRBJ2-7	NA	TGTGCCAGCAGTGCCATCGGCTACGAGCAGTACTTC	CASSAIGYEQYF